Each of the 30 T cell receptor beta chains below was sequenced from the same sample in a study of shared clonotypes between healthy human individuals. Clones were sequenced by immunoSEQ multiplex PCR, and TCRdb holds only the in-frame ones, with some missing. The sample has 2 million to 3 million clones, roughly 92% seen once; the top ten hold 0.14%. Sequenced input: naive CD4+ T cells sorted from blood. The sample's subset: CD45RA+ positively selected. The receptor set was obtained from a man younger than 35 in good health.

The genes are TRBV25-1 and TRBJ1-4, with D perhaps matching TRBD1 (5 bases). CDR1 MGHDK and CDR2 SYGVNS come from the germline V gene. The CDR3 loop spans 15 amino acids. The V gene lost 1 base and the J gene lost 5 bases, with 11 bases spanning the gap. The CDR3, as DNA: TGTGCCAGCAGTGAATTAGACAAGGGGAATGAAAAACTGTTTTTT. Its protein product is CASSELDKGNEKLFF.

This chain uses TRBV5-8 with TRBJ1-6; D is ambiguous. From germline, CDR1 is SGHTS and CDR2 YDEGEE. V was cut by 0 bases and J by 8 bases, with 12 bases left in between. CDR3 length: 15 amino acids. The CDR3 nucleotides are TGTGCCAGCAGCTTGGCAGGCCACGGGGATTCACCCCTCCACTTT. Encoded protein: CASSLAGHGDSPLHF.

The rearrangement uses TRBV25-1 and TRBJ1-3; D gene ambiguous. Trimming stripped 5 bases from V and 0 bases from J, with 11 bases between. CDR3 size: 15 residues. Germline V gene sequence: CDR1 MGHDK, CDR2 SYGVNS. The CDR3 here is CASSPQSDSGNTIYF. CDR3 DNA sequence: TGTGCCAGCAGTCCCCAATCAGACTCTGGAAACACCATATATTTT.

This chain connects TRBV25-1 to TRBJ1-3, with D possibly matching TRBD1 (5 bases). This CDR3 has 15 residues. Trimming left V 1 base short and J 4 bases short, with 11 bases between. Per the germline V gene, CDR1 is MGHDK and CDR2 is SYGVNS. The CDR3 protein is CASSESQGSGNTIYF. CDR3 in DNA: TGTGCCAGCAGTGAATCCCAGGGTTCGGGAAACACCATATATTTT.

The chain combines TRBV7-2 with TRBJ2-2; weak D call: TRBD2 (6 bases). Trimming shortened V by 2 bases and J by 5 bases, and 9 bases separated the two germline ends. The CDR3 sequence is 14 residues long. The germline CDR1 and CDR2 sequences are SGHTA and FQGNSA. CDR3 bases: TGTGCCAGCAGCTTAATCCGGGGGACCGGGGAGCTGTTTTTT. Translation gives CASSLIRGTGELFF.

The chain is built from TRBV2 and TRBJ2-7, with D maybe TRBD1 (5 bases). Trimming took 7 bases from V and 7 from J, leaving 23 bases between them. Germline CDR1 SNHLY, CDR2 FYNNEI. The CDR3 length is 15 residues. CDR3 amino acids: CASKNQRGIPREQYF. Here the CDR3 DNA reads TGTGCCAGCAAGAACCAAAGGGGCATCCCTAGAGAGCAGTACTTC.

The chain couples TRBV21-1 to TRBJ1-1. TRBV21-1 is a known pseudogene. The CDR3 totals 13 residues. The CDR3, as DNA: TGTGCCAGCAGCGGCCAAGAGGCTGGTGAAGCTTTCTTT. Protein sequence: CASSGQEAGEAFF.

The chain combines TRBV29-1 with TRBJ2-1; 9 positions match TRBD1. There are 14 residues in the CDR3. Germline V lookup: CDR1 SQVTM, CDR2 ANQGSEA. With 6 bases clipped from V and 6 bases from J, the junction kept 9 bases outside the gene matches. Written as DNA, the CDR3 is TGCAGCGTCGTACAGGGGGCTTTAGGCAATGAGCAGTTCTTC. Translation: CSVVQGALGNEQFF.

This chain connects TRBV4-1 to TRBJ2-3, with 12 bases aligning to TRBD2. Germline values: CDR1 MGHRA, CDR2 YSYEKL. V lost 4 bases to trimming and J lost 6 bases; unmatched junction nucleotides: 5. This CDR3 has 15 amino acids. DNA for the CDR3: TGCGCCAGCAGCCTCCGACTAGCGGGAGAGGATACGCAGTATTTT. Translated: CASSLRLAGEDTQYF.

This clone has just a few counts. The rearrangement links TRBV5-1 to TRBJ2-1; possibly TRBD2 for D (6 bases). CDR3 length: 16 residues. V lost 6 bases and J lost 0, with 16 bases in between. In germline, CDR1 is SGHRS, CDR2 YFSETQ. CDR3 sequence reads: CASTQDGGNSYNEQFF. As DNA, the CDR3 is TGCGCCAGCACTCAGGACGGGGGAAACTCCTACAATGAGCAGTTCTTC.

The CDR3 spells CASSSGTEAGELFF. For the CDR3, the DNA is TGTGCCAGCAGCTCTGGGACAGAGGCCGGGGAGCTGTTTTTT. The V gene is TRBV9, the J gene TRBJ2-2; TRBD1 aligns across 7 bases. Germline lookup yields CDR1 SGDLS and CDR2 YYNGEE. V lost 4 bases to trimming and J lost 6 bases; unmatched junction nucleotides: 6. This CDR3 is 14 amino acids long.

CDR3 protein: CASRRLAGGPGQFF. Here the CDR3 DNA reads TGTGCCAGCCGAAGACTAGCGGGAGGGCCGGGGCAGTTCTTC. The chain uses TRBV19 and TRBJ2-1; 14 bases match TRBD2. The V gene end was trimmed by 9 bases and the J gene end by 12 bases; junction bases not matched to a gene: 10. Germline V gives CDR1 LNHDA, CDR2 SQIVND (reference sequence). The CDR3 contains 14 residues.

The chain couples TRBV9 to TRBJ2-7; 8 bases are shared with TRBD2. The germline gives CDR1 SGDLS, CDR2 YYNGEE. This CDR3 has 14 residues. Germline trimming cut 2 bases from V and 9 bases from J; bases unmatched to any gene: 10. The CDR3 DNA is TGTGCCAGCAGCGTTGAAGCGGGGGCCGGGGGGCAGTACTTC. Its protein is CASSVEAGAGGQYF.

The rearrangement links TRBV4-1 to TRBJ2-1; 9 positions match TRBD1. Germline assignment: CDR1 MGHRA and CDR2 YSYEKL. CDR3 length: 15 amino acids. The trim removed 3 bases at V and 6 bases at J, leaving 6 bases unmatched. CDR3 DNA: TGCGCCAGCAGCCAGCCCGGGACAGGGCCCAATGAGCAGTTCTTC. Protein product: CASSQPGTGPNEQFF.

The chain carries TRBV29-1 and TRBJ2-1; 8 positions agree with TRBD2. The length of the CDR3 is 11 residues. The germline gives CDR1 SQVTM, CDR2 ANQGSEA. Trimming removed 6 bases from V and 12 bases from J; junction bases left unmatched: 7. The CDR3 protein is CSVYRGGRQFF. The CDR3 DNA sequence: TGCAGCGTGTACCGGGGGGGTAGGCAGTTCTTC.

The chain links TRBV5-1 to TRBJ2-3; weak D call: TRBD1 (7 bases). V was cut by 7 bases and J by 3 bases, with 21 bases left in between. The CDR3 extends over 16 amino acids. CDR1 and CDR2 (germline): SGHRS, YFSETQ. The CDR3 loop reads CASWLGGQKGTDTQYF. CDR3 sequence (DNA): TGCGCCAGCTGGTTGGGGGGACAGAAGGGGACAGATACGCAGTATTTT.

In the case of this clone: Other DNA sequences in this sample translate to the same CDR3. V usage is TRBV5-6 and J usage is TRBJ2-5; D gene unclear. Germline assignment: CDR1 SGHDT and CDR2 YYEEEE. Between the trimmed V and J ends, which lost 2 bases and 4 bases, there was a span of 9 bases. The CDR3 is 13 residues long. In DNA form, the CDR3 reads TGTGCCAGCAGCTTAGGCCGTGGAGAGACCCAGTACTTC. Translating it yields CASSLGRGETQYF.

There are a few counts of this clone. The CDR3 sequence: CASSPEQGPEQYF. The DNA of the CDR3 is TGTGCCAGCAGCCCTGAACAGGGGCCCGAGCAGTACTTC. V usage is TRBV27 and J usage is TRBJ2-7; TRBD1 aligns across 7 bases. There are 13 residues in the CDR3. V was clipped by 6 bases and J by 6 bases; unmatched bases: 8. From germline, CDR1 is MNHEY and CDR2 SMNVEV (reference sequence).

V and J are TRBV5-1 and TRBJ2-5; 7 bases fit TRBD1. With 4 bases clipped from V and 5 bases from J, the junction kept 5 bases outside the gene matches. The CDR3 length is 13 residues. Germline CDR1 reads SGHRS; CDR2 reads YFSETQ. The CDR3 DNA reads TGCGCCAGCAGCCCGTACAGGGGTGAGACCCAGTACTTC. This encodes CASSPYRGETQYF.

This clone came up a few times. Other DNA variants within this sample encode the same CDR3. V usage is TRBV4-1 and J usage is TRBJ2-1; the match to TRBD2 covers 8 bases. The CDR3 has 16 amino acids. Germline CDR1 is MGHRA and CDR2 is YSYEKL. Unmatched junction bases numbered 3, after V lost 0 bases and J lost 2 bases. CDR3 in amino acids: CASSQDPGGTYNEQFF. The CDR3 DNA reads TGCGCCAGCAGCCAAGATCCGGGGGGGACCTACAATGAGCAGTTCTTC.

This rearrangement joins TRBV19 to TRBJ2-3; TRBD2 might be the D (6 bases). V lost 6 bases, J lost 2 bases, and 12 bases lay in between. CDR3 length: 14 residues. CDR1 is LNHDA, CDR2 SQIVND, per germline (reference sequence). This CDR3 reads CASRVGSNTDTQYF. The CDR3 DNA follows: TGTGCCAGTAGGGTCGGGAGTAACACAGATACGCAGTATTTT. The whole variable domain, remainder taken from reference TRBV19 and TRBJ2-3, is DGGITQSPKYLFRKEGQNVTLSCEQNLNHDAMYWYRQDPGQGLRLIYYSQIVNDFQKGDIAEGYSVSREKKESFPLTVTSAQKNPTAFYLCASRVGSNTDTQYFGPGTRLTVL.

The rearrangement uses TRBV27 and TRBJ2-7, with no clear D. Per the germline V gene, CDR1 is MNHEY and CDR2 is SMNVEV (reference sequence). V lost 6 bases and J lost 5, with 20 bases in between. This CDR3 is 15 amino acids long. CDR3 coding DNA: TGTGCCAGCAGACTTCTCTCCCTAGGAGTCCACGAGCAGTACTTC. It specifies CASRLLSLGVHEQYF.

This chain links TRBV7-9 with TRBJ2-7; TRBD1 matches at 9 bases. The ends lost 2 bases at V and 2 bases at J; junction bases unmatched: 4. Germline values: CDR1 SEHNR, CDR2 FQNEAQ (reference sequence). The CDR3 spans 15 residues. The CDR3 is CASSLIGTGTYEQYF. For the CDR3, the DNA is TGTGCCAGCAGCTTAATTGGGACAGGGACCTACGAGCAGTACTTC.

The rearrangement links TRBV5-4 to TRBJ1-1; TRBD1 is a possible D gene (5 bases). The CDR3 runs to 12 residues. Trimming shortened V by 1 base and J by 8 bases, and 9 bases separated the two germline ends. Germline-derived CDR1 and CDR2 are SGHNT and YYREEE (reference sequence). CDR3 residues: CASSLIDSEAFF. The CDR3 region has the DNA TGTGCCAGCAGCTTGATCGACAGCGAAGCTTTCTTT.

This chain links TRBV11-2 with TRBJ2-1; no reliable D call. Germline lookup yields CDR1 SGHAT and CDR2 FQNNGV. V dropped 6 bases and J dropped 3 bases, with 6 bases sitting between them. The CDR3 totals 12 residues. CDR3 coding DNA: TGTGCCAGCAGTCAGGACTACAATGAGCAGTTCTTC. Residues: CASSQDYNEQFF.

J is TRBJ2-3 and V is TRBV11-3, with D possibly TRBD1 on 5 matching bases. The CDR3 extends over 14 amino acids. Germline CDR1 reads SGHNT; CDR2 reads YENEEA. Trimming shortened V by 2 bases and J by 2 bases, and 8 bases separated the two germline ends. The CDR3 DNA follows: TGTGCCAGCAGCTTAAGGACATCCACAGATACGCAGTATTTT. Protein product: CASSLRTSTDTQYF.

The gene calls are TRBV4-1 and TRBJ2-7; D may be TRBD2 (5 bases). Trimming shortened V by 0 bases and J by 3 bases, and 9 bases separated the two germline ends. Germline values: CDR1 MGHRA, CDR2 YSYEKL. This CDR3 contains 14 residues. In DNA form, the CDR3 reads TGCGCCAGCAGCCAAGATGAGGGCCTCTACGAGCAGTACTTC. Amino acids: CASSQDEGLYEQYF.

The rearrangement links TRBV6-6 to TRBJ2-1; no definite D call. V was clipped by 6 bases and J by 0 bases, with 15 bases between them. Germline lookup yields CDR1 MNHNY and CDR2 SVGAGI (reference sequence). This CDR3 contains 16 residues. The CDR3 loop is CASSRLAEASYNEQFF. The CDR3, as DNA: TGTGCCAGCAGCCGCCTGGCGGAAGCCTCCTACAATGAGCAGTTCTTC.

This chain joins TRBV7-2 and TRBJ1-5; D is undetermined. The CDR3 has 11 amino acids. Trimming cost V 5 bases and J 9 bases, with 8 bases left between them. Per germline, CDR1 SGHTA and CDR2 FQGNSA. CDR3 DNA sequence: TGTGCCAGCAGCCTTAGTGGGCCCCAGCATTTT. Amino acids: CASSLSGPQHF.

The chain's CDR3 is CASGRDSYEQYF. The DNA for the CDR3 is TGTGCCAGCGGACGGGACTCCTACGAGCAGTACTTC. V usage is TRBV18 and J usage is TRBJ2-7, with TRBD2 as a possible D gene (5 bases). Germline CDR1 and CDR2: KGHSH and LQKENI. This CDR3 is built from 12 residues. The V end lost 8 bases, the J end lost 0 bases, and 8 bases lay between the germline ends.